These T cell receptor beta chains were read from a single sample in a study of T cell changes during pregnancy in multiple sclerosis. The repertoire was sequenced with immunoSEQ multiplex PCR; TCRdb's copy has only in-frame clones and lacks some. The sample holds about 34,000 clones, over 85% seen once. The material sequenced was CD8+ T cells from peripheral blood mononuclear cells, taken in the third trimester of pregnancy. These receptors were collected from a female donor with multiple sclerosis, enrolled in a pregnancy study. Both conserved end residues are part of each CDR3. Each record gives: V gene, D gene, clone size, J gene, CDR3 protein, CDR3 DNA. The D gene is left open where the match is weak. A clone size is listed for some rows: how often the clone was seen (once, few, many), or a class if it is expanded.

v_gene: TRBV4-2
d_gene: TRBD1
abundance: -
j_gene: TRBJ2-7
CDR3aa: CASSQGFRGQGSDEQYF
CDR3nt: TGTGCCAGCAGCCAAGGATTTCGGGGACAGGGTTCGGACGAGCAGTACTTC

v_gene: TRBV9
d_gene: -
abundance: -
j_gene: TRBJ1-6
CDR3aa: CASTVSGSPLHF
CDR3nt: TGTGCCAGCACCGTGTCGGGTTCACCCCTCCACTTT

v_gene: TRBV4-2
d_gene: -
abundance: -
j_gene: TRBJ2-3
CDR3aa: CASSQEPGRVSDTQYF
CDR3nt: TGTGCCAGCAGCCAAGAGCCTGGCAGGGTTTCAGATACGCAGTATTTT

v_gene: TRBV18
d_gene: -
abundance: -
j_gene: TRBJ2-4
CDR3aa: CASSPPQGAKNIQYF
CDR3nt: TGTGCCAGCTCACCACCCCAGGGGGCCAAAAACATTCAGTACTTC

v_gene: TRBV9
d_gene: -
abundance: -
j_gene: TRBJ1-4
CDR3aa: CASSVGGTGGEKLFF
CDR3nt: TGTGCCAGCAGCGTAGGAGGAACGGGAGGGGAAAAACTGTTTTTT

v_gene: TRBV7-9
d_gene: -
abundance: -
j_gene: TRBJ1-2
CDR3aa: CASSLVEDSYGYTF
CDR3nt: TGTGCCAGCAGCTTAGTTGAGGACAGCTATGGCTACACCTTC

v_gene: TRBV19
d_gene: -
abundance: -
j_gene: TRBJ2-7
CDR3aa: CASSSGGEQYF
CDR3nt: TGTGCCAGTAGTTCCGGTGGCGAGCAGTACTTC

v_gene: TRBV7-9
d_gene: TRBD1
abundance: -
j_gene: TRBJ2-7
CDR3aa: CASSPTGASYEQYF
CDR3nt: TGTGCCAGCAGCCCTACAGGGGCATCCTACGAGCAGTACTTC

v_gene: TRBV7-2
d_gene: -
abundance: -
j_gene: TRBJ2-5
CDR3aa: CASSPVGGVSGETQYF
CDR3nt: TGTGCCAGCAGCCCTGTTGGGGGCGTTAGTGGTGAGACCCAGTACTTC

v_gene: TRBV10-3
d_gene: TRBD1
abundance: -
j_gene: TRBJ2-7
CDR3aa: CAMGTGVYEQYF
CDR3nt: TGTGCCATGGGGACAGGAGTCTACGAGCAGTACTTC

v_gene: TRBV9
d_gene: -
abundance: -
j_gene: TRBJ2-1
CDR3aa: CASSGGHPFYNEQFF
CDR3nt: TGTGCCAGCAGCGGGGGACACCCCTTCTACAATGAGCAGTTCTTC

v_gene: TRBV6-6
d_gene: TRBD1
abundance: -
j_gene: TRBJ2-7
CDR3aa: CASSYSIQGKDYEQYF
CDR3nt: TGTGCCAGCAGTTACTCGATACAGGGGAAAGACTACGAGCAGTACTTC

v_gene: TRBV4-1
d_gene: TRBD1
abundance: -
j_gene: TRBJ2-3
CDR3aa: CASSQGTVSTDTQYF
CDR3nt: TGCGCCAGCAGCCAGGGGACAGTTAGCACAGATACGCAGTATTTT

v_gene: TRBV9
d_gene: TRBD1
abundance: -
j_gene: TRBJ2-4
CDR3aa: CASSADGTGVGNIQYF
CDR3nt: TGTGCCAGCAGCGCGGACGGGACAGGGGTTGGAAACATTCAGTACTTC

v_gene: TRBV25-1
d_gene: -
abundance: -
j_gene: TRBJ2-7
CDR3aa: CASSAHRVMDYEQYF
CDR3nt: TGTGCCAGCAGTGCGCACAGGGTAATGGACTACGAGCAGTACTTC

v_gene: TRBV10-1
d_gene: -
abundance: -
j_gene: TRBJ1-3
CDR3aa: CARRGISGNTIYF
CDR3nt: TGCGCCAGGAGAGGAATCTCTGGAAACACCATATATTTT

v_gene: TRBV6-5
d_gene: TRBD1
abundance: -
j_gene: TRBJ1-2
CDR3aa: CASRDRGINYGYTF
CDR3nt: TGTGCCAGCAGAGACAGGGGTATAAACTATGGCTACACCTTC

v_gene: TRBV7-2
d_gene: TRBD2
abundance: -
j_gene: TRBJ2-7
CDR3aa: CASSWGGVINEQYF
CDR3nt: TGTGCCAGCAGCTGGGGGGGAGTTATCAACGAGCAGTACTTC

v_gene: TRBV27
d_gene: TRBD1
abundance: -
j_gene: TRBJ2-7
CDR3aa: CASSFWTGAHEQYF
CDR3nt: TGTGCCAGCAGTTTCTGGACAGGGGCCCACGAGCAGTACTTC

v_gene: TRBV10-2
d_gene: TRBD2
abundance: -
j_gene: TRBJ2-7
CDR3aa: CATTGTTSYEQYF
CDR3nt: TGCGCCACCACCGGGACTACCTCCTACGAGCAGTACTTC

v_gene: TRBV11-3
d_gene: -
abundance: -
j_gene: TRBJ2-7
CDR3aa: CASSPPAYREKDYEQYF
CDR3nt: TGTGCCAGCAGCCCCCCGGCGTATAGGGAGAAAGACTACGAGCAGTACTTC

v_gene: TRBV19
d_gene: -
abundance: -
j_gene: TRBJ1-5
CDR3aa: CASSMVQINQPQHF
CDR3nt: TGTGCCAGTAGTATGGTACAGATAAATCAGCCCCAGCATTTT

v_gene: TRBV2
d_gene: -
abundance: -
j_gene: TRBJ1-2
CDR3aa: CASSEESANYGYTF
CDR3nt: TGTGCCAGCAGTGAAGAGTCAGCTAACTATGGCTACACCTTC

v_gene: TRBV9
d_gene: -
abundance: -
j_gene: TRBJ1-1
CDR3aa: CASSVGGGHTEAFF
CDR3nt: TGTGCCAGCAGCGTAGGCGGGGGGCACACTGAAGCTTTCTTT

v_gene: TRBV2
d_gene: TRBD2
abundance: -
j_gene: TRBJ2-5
CDR3aa: CASVSPSSGGQETQYF
CDR3nt: TGTGCCAGCGTCTCCCCATCTAGCGGGGGGCAAGAGACCCAGTACTTC

v_gene: TRBV29-1
d_gene: TRBD1
abundance: -
j_gene: TRBJ2-3
CDR3aa: CSVEGVGQGATDTQYF
CDR3nt: TGCAGCGTTGAAGGCGTCGGACAGGGGGCCACAGATACGCAGTATTTT

v_gene: TRBV9
d_gene: -
abundance: -
j_gene: TRBJ1-1
CDR3aa: CASSPGETNTEAFF
CDR3nt: TGTGCCAGCAGCCCAGGGGAGACGAACACTGAAGCTTTCTTT

v_gene: TRBV7-3
d_gene: -
abundance: -
j_gene: TRBJ2-7
CDR3aa: CASSLTPVRQDEQYF
CDR3nt: TGTGCCAGCAGCTTAACGCCAGTACGTCAGGACGAGCAGTACTTC

v_gene: TRBV9
d_gene: TRBD1
abundance: -
j_gene: TRBJ2-3
CDR3aa: CASSVGTGSTDTQYF
CDR3nt: TGTGCCAGCAGCGTAGGGACAGGAAGCACAGATACGCAGTATTTT

v_gene: TRBV6-5
d_gene: TRBD2
abundance: -
j_gene: TRBJ2-2
CDR3aa: CASRRGRTTGELFF
CDR3nt: TGTGCCAGCAGGCGCGGGAGAACCACCGGGGAGCTGTTTTTT

v_gene: TRBV9
d_gene: -
abundance: once
j_gene: TRBJ2-7
CDR3aa: CASSPRRSYEQYF
CDR3nt: TGTGCCAGCAGCCCGCGGAGGTCCTACGAGCAGTACTTC

v_gene: TRBV4-1
d_gene: TRBD2
abundance: -
j_gene: TRBJ2-1
CDR3aa: CASSQGGGAFEQFF
CDR3nt: TGCGCCAGCAGCCAAGGCGGGGGGGCCTTTGAGCAGTTCTTC

v_gene: TRBV13
d_gene: TRBD1
abundance: -
j_gene: TRBJ2-1
CDR3aa: CASSERPGQEFF
CDR3nt: TGTGCCAGCAGCGAACGTCCGGGACAGGAGTTCTTC

v_gene: TRBV6-1
d_gene: TRBD1
abundance: once
j_gene: TRBJ2-5
CDR3aa: CASSETTGGEETQYF
CDR3nt: TGTGCCAGCAGTGAAACCACAGGGGGAGAGGAGACCCAGTACTTC

v_gene: TRBV6-6
d_gene: -
abundance: -
j_gene: TRBJ1-1
CDR3aa: CASSYSPGRMNTEAFF
CDR3nt: TGTGCCAGCAGTTATTCCCCGGGAAGGATGAACACTGAAGCTTTCTTT

v_gene: TRBV4-2
d_gene: -
abundance: -
j_gene: TRBJ2-6
CDR3aa: CASSQDEANSGANVLTF
CDR3nt: TGTGCCAGCAGCCAAGATGAGGCGAACTCTGGGGCCAACGTCCTGACTTTC

v_gene: TRBV6-5
d_gene: -
abundance: -
j_gene: TRBJ2-7
CDR3aa: CASSYAISYEQYF
CDR3nt: TGTGCCAGCAGTTACGCGATTTCCTACGAGCAGTACTTC

v_gene: TRBV4-3
d_gene: -
abundance: -
j_gene: TRBJ1-1
CDR3aa: CASSQVRGAPTEAFF
CDR3nt: TGCGCCAGCAGCCAAGTTCGGGGGGCGCCGACTGAAGCTTTCTTT

v_gene: TRBV7-2
d_gene: TRBD1
abundance: -
j_gene: TRBJ2-4
CDR3aa: CASSLEGAGLAKNIQYF
CDR3nt: TGTGCCAGCAGCTTAGAGGGGGCAGGGTTGGCCAAAAACATTCAGTACTTC

v_gene: TRBV6-5
d_gene: -
abundance: -
j_gene: TRBJ1-1
CDR3aa: CASAQGPNTEAFF
CDR3nt: TGTGCCAGTGCTCAGGGCCCCAACACTGAAGCTTTCTTT

v_gene: TRBV2
d_gene: -
abundance: -
j_gene: TRBJ2-3
CDR3aa: CASSELRGGARDTQYF
CDR3nt: TGTGCCAGCAGTGAACTCCGAGGGGGGGCTAGAGATACGCAGTATTTT

v_gene: TRBV11-1
d_gene: TRBD1
abundance: -
j_gene: TRBJ1-1
CDR3aa: CASSRLNRGEAFF
CDR3nt: TGTGCCAGCAGCCGACTCAACAGGGGCGAAGCTTTCTTT

v_gene: TRBV9
d_gene: -
abundance: -
j_gene: TRBJ1-1
CDR3aa: CASSPGRGTEAFF
CDR3nt: TGTGCCAGCAGCCCGGGGAGGGGCACTGAAGCTTTCTTT